Sequencing of this T cell receptor (beta chain) was carried out in a study of graft-versus-host responses after intestinal transplantation. Study outcomes and limitations: When patients had graft-donor T cell macrochimerism, their allografts held high graft-versus-host to host-versus-graft clonal ratios.

The CDR3 is 13 residues long. Trimming took off 5 bases at V and 0 bases at J, with 10 bases between the two ends. Germline V gene lookup returns CDR1 SQVTM and CDR2 ANQGSEA. Clones were read by immunoSEQ multiplex PCR, and TCRdb kept only the in-frame ones, dropping some. The sample consists of 99,000 or so clones, more than 75% of them appearing once. This clone was seen only a few times. Its specificity is unknown. V is TRBV29-1 and J is TRBJ1-2, with no clear D. The specimen was unstimulated CD4+ T cells sorted from spleen or lymph node cells, collected before intestinal transplant. This clonotype was obtained from a human donor who received an intestinal transplant. Here the CDR3 DNA reads TGCAGCGTTCGCCAGCAAGCTAACTATGGCTACACCTTC. This sequence encodes CSVRQQANYGYTF.